This record looks at one T cell receptor (beta chain) sequence and its context. Its target is unknown. This sequence may be a read error, since a much larger clone differs from it by one base. Germline V gene lookup returns CDR1 SGHRS and CDR2 YFSETQ. V was pared by 2 bases and J by 0 bases, with 12 bases between. This CDR3 comprises 16 residues. TCR beta CDR3 amplification used RNA transcripts. First-round RT-PCR used HTBI primers; second-round multiplex PCR followed. TCRdb reanalysed the multiplex PCR reads using MiXCR and keeps one entry per CDR3 protein. The sample lists around 660,000 distinct CDR3 sequences; just over 40% were seen once. The data originate from a study of Graves' ophthalmopathy and Graves' hyperthyroidism. Researchers turned away patients with other autoimmune diseases, uncontrolled infections, pregnancy or lactation. A diagnosis was made from clinical symptoms together with serum thyroxine, TRAb, thyroid ultrasound and orbital computed tomography.

General study findings and limits: Most expanded thyroid clonotypes above 0.001 frequency also appeared in blood.

Source material: peripheral blood. The clonotype originates from an adult man with Graves' ophthalmopathy. This chain connects TRBV5-1 to TRBJ1-3, with D perhaps TRBD1 (5 bases). CDR3 nucleotide sequence: TGCGCCAGCAGCTTTCACAGGACCAACTCTGGAAACACCATATATTTT. Encoded protein: CASSFHRTNSGNTIYF. Filled out from reference TRBV5-1 and TRBJ1-3, the complete variable domain reads KAGVTQTPRYLIKTRGQQVTLSCSPISGHRSVSWYQQTPGQGLQFLFEYFSETQRNKGNFPGRFSGRQFSNSRSEMNVSTLELGDSALYLCASSFHRTNSGNTIYFGEGSWLTVV.